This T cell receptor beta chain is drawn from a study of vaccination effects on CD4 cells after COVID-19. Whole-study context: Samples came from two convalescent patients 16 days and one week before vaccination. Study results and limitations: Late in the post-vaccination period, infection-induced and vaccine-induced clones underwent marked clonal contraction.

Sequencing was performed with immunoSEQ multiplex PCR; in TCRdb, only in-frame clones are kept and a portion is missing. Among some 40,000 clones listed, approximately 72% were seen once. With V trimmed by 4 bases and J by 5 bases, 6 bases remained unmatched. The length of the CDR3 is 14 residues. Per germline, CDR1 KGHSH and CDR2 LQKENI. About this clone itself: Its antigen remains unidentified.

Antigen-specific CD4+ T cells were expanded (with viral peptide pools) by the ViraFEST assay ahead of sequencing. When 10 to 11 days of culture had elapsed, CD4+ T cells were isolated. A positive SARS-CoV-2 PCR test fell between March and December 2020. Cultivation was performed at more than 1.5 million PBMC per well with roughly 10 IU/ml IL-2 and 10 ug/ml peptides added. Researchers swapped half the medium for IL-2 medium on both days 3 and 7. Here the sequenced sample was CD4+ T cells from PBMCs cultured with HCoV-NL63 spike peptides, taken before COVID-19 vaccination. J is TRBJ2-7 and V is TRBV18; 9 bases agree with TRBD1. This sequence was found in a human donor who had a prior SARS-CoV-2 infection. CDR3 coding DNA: TGTGCCAGCTCACTGAAGGACAGGGGCGACGAGCAGTACTTC. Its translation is CASSLKDRGDEQYF.